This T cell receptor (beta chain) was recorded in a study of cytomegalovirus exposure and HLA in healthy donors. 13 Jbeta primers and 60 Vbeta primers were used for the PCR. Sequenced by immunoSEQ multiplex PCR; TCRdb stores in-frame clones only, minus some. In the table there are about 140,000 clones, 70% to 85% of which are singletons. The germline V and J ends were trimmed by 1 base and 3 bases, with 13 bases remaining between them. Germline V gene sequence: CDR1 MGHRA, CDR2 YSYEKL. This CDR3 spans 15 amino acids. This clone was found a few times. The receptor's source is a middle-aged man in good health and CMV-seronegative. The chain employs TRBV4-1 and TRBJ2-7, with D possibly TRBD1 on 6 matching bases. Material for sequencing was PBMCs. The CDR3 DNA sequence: TGCGCCAGCAGCCAAGTTCGACAGGTTCTCTACGAGCAGTACTTC. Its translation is CASSQVRQVLYEQYF.